This T cell receptor (beta chain) was recovered during a study of spatial heterogeneity in lung cancer. Broader study findings: Circulating ubiquitous expanded tumor TCRs were observed more frequently at resection than at follow-up.

Time point specified: sample taken at primary tumor resection. Whole RNA came from tumor, nontumor lung or frozen PBMC and was sequenced without being sorted. Every molecule of TCR cDNA had its own unique molecular identifier. TCRdb re-derived calls from the 5' RACE reads in MiXCR, one entry per CDR3 protein. The sample yields some 37,000 distinct CDR3 sequences, roughly 7.4% seen once. This clonotype has ten or more counts. Its antigen is undetermined. Trimming shortened V by 0 bases and J by 7 bases, and 11 bases separated the two germline ends. In germline, CDR1 is SGDLS, CDR2 YYNGEE. The CDR3 spans 14 residues.

Sample: PBMCs, taken at surgery. The TCR sequence derives from a male donor with early-stage non-small cell lung cancer. The gene calls are TRBV9 and TRBJ2-1; D not resolved. The CDR3 sequence is CASSVDSLRNEQFF. The CDR3 bases are TGTGCCAGCAGCGTAGATTCTTTACGGAATGAGCAGTTCTTC.